A selection of T cell receptor beta chains follows, all from one sample in a study of Graves' ophthalmopathy and Graves' hyperthyroidism. Each CDR3 protein is one row after TCRdb ran MiXCR on the multiplex PCR reads. The table lists 1 million to 1.3 million distinct CDR3 sequences, 36% of them singletons. Material for sequencing was peripheral blood or thyroid tissue (not recorded which). The receptors originated from an adult man with Graves' hyperthyroidism. CDR3s include the opening cysteine and the closing phenylalanine or tryptophan. Each record gives: D gene, V gene, J gene, clone size, CDR3 length, CDR3 protein, CDR3 DNA. A D gene is named only where the DNA matches it firmly. Size is omitted from some rows. Given values are once, few, many or a class for expanded clones.

>-|TRBV5-8|TRBJ2-7|-|15
CASSGTGEETYEQYF
TGTGCCAGCAGCGGGACGGGGGAGGAGACCTACGAGCAGTACTTC
>TRBD1|TRBV10-3|TRBJ2-5|-|14
CAISEDRDGETQYF
TGTGCCATCAGTGAAGACAGGGACGGTGAGACCCAGTACTTC
>TRBD1|TRBV4-1|TRBJ1-5|-|16
CASSQDRDRQFAPQHF
TGCGCCAGCAGCCAAGATAGGGACAGGCAGTTTGCGCCCCAGCATTTT
>-|TRBV9|TRBJ2-7|many|15
CASSVKPGVTYEQYF
TGTGCCAGCAGCGTAAAACCCGGGGTCACCTACGAGCAGTACTTC
>-|TRBV25-1|TRBJ1-3|few|15
CASSEYYTSGNTIYF
TGTGCCAGCAGTGAATATTACACCTCTGGAAACACCATATATTTT
>TRBD1|TRBV7-2|TRBJ2-5|many|15
CASSHSGQGGETQYF
TGTGCCAGCAGCCATTCAGGACAGGGAGGAGAGACCCAGTACTTC
>-|TRBV10-3|TRBJ2-3|once|13
CATGLSSTDTQYF
TGTGCTACCGGGCTCTCTAGCACAGATACGCAGTATTTT
>-|TRBV15|TRBJ1-5|-|13
CATGRDQFQPQHF
TGCGCTACCGGCAGAGATCAGTTTCAGCCCCAGCATTTT
>-|TRBV2|TRBJ1-3|many|14
CASRPRPGVDTIYF
TGTGCCAGCAGACCCAGACCGGGAGTAGACACCATATATTTT
>-|TRBV7-2|TRBJ1-2|-|11
CASSGGVGYTF
TGTGCCAGCAGCGGGGGGGTCGGCTACACCTTC
>-|TRBV4-2|TRBJ1-4|many|13
CASSMIGGEKLFF
TGTGCCAGCAGCATGATTGGCGGTGAAAAACTGTTTTTT
>-|TRBV3-1|TRBJ1-6|many|15
CASSQVRVAGSPLHF
TGTGCCAGCAGCCAAGTCAGGGTAGCAGGATCACCCCTCCACTTT
>TRBD2|TRBV5-1|TRBJ2-2|few|15
CASRPSGRGTGELFF
TGCGCCAGCAGACCCAGCGGGAGGGGCACCGGGGAGCTGTTTTTT
>TRBD1|TRBV2|TRBJ1-5|-|14
CASMYRGGNQPQHF
TGTGCCAGCATGTACAGGGGCGGCAATCAGCCCCAGCATTTT
>TRBD2|TRBV10-3|TRBJ2-2|-|16
CAIGEVASGRGGELFF
TGTGCCATCGGTGAGGTCGCTAGCGGGAGAGGCGGGGAGCTGTTTTTT
>TRBD1|TRBV30|TRBJ1-5|few|15
CAWRGTAYSNQPQHF
TGTGCCTGGAGGGGGACAGCCTATAGCAATCAGCCCCAGCATTTT
>-|TRBV19|TRBJ1-6|-|15
CASSIRAQDNSPLHF
TGTGCCAGTAGTATTCGGGCCCAAGATAATTCACCCCTCCACTTT
>-|TRBV7-2|TRBJ2-5|-|13
CASSPAQRETQYF
TGTGCCAGCAGCCCAGCCCAGAGGGAGACCCAGTACTTC
>TRBD1|TRBV20-1|TRBJ1-1|few|13
CRASYNTGVLAFF
TGCAGGGCTAGCTACAATACAGGGGTTTTGGCTTTCTTT
>-|TRBV9|TRBJ2-7|-|14
CASSSRGASYEQYF
TGTGCCAGCAGCTCCCGAGGGGCCTCCTACGAGCAGTACTTC
>TRBD1|TRBV10-3|TRBJ2-7|-|17
CATHSGFGTGVAYEQYF
TGTGCCACCCATTCGGGGTTCGGGACAGGGGTTGCCTACGAGCAGTACTTC
>TRBD1|TRBV10-3|TRBJ1-5|-|13
CASEGQGNQPQHF
TGTGCCAGCGAAGGACAGGGTAATCAGCCCCAGCATTTT
>-|TRBV29-1|TRBJ2-7|many|14
CSVEVVGRSYEQYF
TGCAGCGTTGAAGTAGTAGGGAGAAGCTACGAGCAGTACTTC
>TRBD1|TRBV29-1|TRBJ1-2|few|13
CSVVGGDQTGYTF
TGCAGCGTTGTAGGGGGCGACCAAACTGGGTACACCTTC
>-|TRBV2|TRBJ2-7|few|12
CASTQGPYEQYF
TGTGCCAGCACTCAGGGGCCCTACGAGCAGTACTTC
>TRBD2|TRBV24-1|TRBJ2-5|many|16
CATSEPGGVVQETQYF
TGTGCCACCAGTGAACCGGGAGGGGTGGTCCAAGAGACCCAGTACTTC
>TRBD1|TRBV6-6|TRBJ2-7|few|13
CASSPPGGHEQYF
TGTGCCAGCAGCCCTCCAGGGGGCCACGAGCAGTACTTC
>-|TRBV7-9|TRBJ1-3|-|18
CASSPLGVPTFSGNTIYF
TGTGCCAGCAGCCCCCTCGGGGTCCCAACCTTCTCTGGAAACACCATATATTTT
>-|TRBV7-2|TRBJ2-5|many|14
CASSARTERETQYF
TGTGCCAGCAGCGCCAGGACAGAACGGGAGACCCAGTACTTC
>-|TRBV7-9|TRBJ1-1|-|15
CASSLALGTNTEAFF
TGTGCCAGCAGCTTAGCGCTCGGGACCAACACTGAAGCTTTCTTT
>-|TRBV25-1|TRBJ2-1|-|13
CASSVGYNNEQFF
TGTGCCAGCAGTGTCGGGTACAACAATGAGCAGTTCTTC
>-|TRBV5-1|TRBJ2-2|many|13
CASSLAPEGELFF
TGCGCCAGCAGCTTGGCTCCTGAAGGGGAGCTGTTTTTT
>-|TRBV12-3/TRBV12-4|TRBJ1-2|few|14
CASSFDGVLGGYTF
TGTGCCAGCAGTTTTGATGGGGTTCTCGGGGGCTACACCTTC
>-|TRBV2|TRBJ1-1|-|14
CASSARTETTEAFF
TGTGCCAGCAGTGCTAGGACAGAAACCACTGAAGCTTTCTTT
>-|TRBV15|TRBJ2-2|-|14
CATSREIGSRELFF
TGTGCCACCAGCAGAGAGATTGGGTCCAGGGAGCTGTTTTTT
>-|TRBV6-5|TRBJ1-1|-|13
CASSKSGVTEAFF
TGTGCCAGCAGCAAATCGGGAGTCACTGAAGCTTTCTTT
>TRBD1|TRBV19|TRBJ1-1|-|11
CASREGAMAFF
TGTGCCAGCCGTGAGGGGGCTATGGCTTTCTTT
>-|TRBV4-1|TRBJ1-2|many|15
CASSQDLGVGYGYTF
TGCGCCAGCAGCCAAGATTTGGGTGTCGGGTATGGCTACACCTTC
>TRBD2|TRBV19|TRBJ2-2|many|13
CATSGRITGELFF
TGTGCCACTAGCGGGAGAATCACCGGGGAGCTGTTTTTT
>-|TRBV6-1|TRBJ2-2|many|14
CASSGIGDSGELFF
TGTGCCAGCAGTGGTATAGGGGATTCCGGGGAGCTGTTTTTT
>-|TRBV5-4|TRBJ2-7|few|14
CASSGTPSGLEQYF
TGTGCCAGCAGCGGGACTCCATCAGGGCTGGAGCAGTACTTC
>-|TRBV28|TRBJ2-7|-|15
CASSSSRAEVYEQYF
TGTGCCAGCAGTTCATCCCGGGCAGAAGTCTACGAGCAGTACTTC
>TRBD2|TRBV24-1|TRBJ2-2|-|16
CATSDSGSGRTGELFF
TGTGCCACCAGTGACTCCGGTAGCGGGAGAACCGGGGAGCTGTTTTTT
>TRBD1|TRBV10-3|TRBJ2-7|-|12
CATAQGVNEQYF
TGTGCCACCGCACAGGGGGTCAACGAGCAGTACTTC
>TRBD1|TRBV5-1|TRBJ2-7|-|15
CASSLVGQATYEQYF
TGCGCCAGCAGCTTGGTAGGACAGGCCACCTACGAGCAGTACTTC
>-|TRBV12-3/TRBV12-4|TRBJ1-1|many|14
CASSPGQANTEAFF
TGTGCCAGCAGCCCGGGGCAGGCAAACACTGAAGCTTTCTTT
>-|TRBV5-1|TRBJ1-3|-|15
CASSLEGAPGNTIYF
TGCGCCAGCAGCTTGGAAGGGGCACCTGGAAACACCATATATTTT
>-|TRBV7-2|TRBJ1-1|many|13
CAYGGKKDTEAFF
TGTGCATACGGAGGGAAAAAGGACACTGAAGCTTTCTTT
>-|TRBV5-1|TRBJ1-1|many|12
CASSRDTTEAFF
TGCGCCAGCAGCCGGGACACCACTGAAGCTTTCTTT
>TRBD2|TRBV12-3/TRBV12-4|TRBJ2-7|-|14
CASSLTSGSVEQYF
TGTGCCAGCAGCCTTACTAGCGGGAGTGTAGAGCAGTACTTC
>-|TRBV3-1|TRBJ2-6|-|14
CASSQGRGANVLTF
TGTGCCAGCAGCCAAGGGCGAGGGGCCAACGTCCTGACTTTC
>-|TRBV20-1|TRBJ2-7|many|15
CSARDRPGPLNEQYF
TGCAGTGCTAGAGATCGTCCGGGCCCCTTAAACGAGCAGTACTTC